The 31 T cell receptor beta chains reported below all come from one sample, sequenced in a study of T cells expressing NK-cell markers. TCRdb re-analyzed the 5' RACE reads; it lists each CDR3 protein once, without DNA. In total, the table holds about 150,000 distinct CDR3 sequences. Sequencing input: blood T cells: a sorted CD56 or NKG2C T cell subset, CD4+ or CD8+ T cells, or bulk PBMC T cells (not recorded which). The receptors here all came from a woman in her fifties or sixties in good health.

This chain uses TRBV2 with TRBJ1-4; as DNA is missing, the TRBD1 call by TCRdb cannot be tested. The CDR3 sequence is 12 residues long. Germline lookup yields CDR1 SNHLY and CDR2 FYNNEI. The CDR3 loop is CAIPTGGEKLFF.

The CDR3: CASSVQGGNQPQHF. V usage is TRBV6-2 or TRBV6-3 and J usage is TRBJ1-5. The CDR3 is 14 residues long. CDR1 is MNHEY and CDR2 is SVGEGT in the germline V gene.

The chain links TRBV4-2 to TRBJ2-1. This CDR3 contains 14 residues. Germline assignment: CDR1 LGHNA and CDR2 YNFKEQ. CDR3 residues: CASSPDWTYNEQFF.

The V and J genes are TRBV15 and TRBJ2-3. This CDR3 contains 16 residues. Per the germline V gene, CDR1 is LNHNV and CDR2 is YYDKDF (reference sequence). This CDR3 reads CATSRDHLELTDTQYF.

The V and J genes are TRBV3-1 and TRBJ2-4; checking the TCRdb D call of TRBD2 is not possible without DNA. This CDR3 contains 19 residues. Germline CDR1 and CDR2: LGHDT and YNNKEL (reference sequence). CDR3: CASSQVTTSGVIAKNIQYF.

V usage is TRBV13 and J usage is TRBJ2-4. The CDR3 consists of 13 residues. In germline, CDR1 is PRHDT, CDR2 FYEKMQ (reference sequence). Here the CDR3 reads CASSQSGKNIQYF.

The chain links TRBV6-2 or TRBV6-3 to TRBJ2-1; TCRdb reports TRBD1, a call that lacks DNA to check it against. The CDR3 is 13 amino acids. Germline V gives CDR1 MNHEY, CDR2 SVGEGT. CDR3 protein: CASSYGALGEQFF.

The genes are TRBV7-8 and TRBJ2-2. This CDR3 is built from 16 residues. Per germline, CDR1 SGHVS and CDR2 FQNEAQ. This CDR3 is CASSQVGRSNTGELFF.

This rearrangement joins TRBV6-6 to TRBJ2-6; TCRdb names TRBD1, which stays unverified in the absence of DNA. The CDR3 has 15 amino acids. The germline CDR1 and CDR2 sequences are MNHNY and SVGAGI (reference sequence). The CDR3: CASSSWGDGANVLTF.

The chain recombines TRBV30 with TRBJ2-3; TCRdb returns TRBD2, unconfirmable since there is no DNA. The V gene's germline CDR1 is GTSNPN and CDR2 SVGIG (reference sequence). The CDR3 extends over 15 amino acids. CDR3 sequence: CAWTGLAGPADTQYF.

The rearrangement joins TRBV21-1 to TRBJ2-7. TRBV21-1 is termed a pseudogene. The CDR3 spans 12 residues. CDR3 protein: CASSKLSYEQYF.

The chain carries TRBV20-1 and TRBJ2-7; TCRdb lists TRBD1, though no DNA is available to test this call. The CDR3 consists of 13 residues. Per the germline V gene, CDR1 is DFQATT and CDR2 is SNEGSKA (reference sequence). The CDR3 protein is CSARAWTAYEQYF.

The chain has TRBV4-1 and TRBJ2-7; TCRdb returns TRBD2, unconfirmable since there is no DNA. Germline values: CDR1 MGHRA, CDR2 YSYEKL. The CDR3 sequence is 14 residues long. The CDR3 sequence is CASSPRDFSYEQYF.

The chain combines TRBV13 with TRBJ2-1; the D call from TCRdb, TRBD2, cannot be confirmed without DNA. Per the germline V gene, CDR1 is PRHDT and CDR2 is FYEKMQ (reference sequence). CDR3 length: 14 residues. CDR3 protein: CASSSGLAYNEQFF.

This sequence joins TRBV12-3 or TRBV12-4 and TRBJ2-3; TCRdb selects TRBD1, and the lack of DNA leaves this call unchecked. This CDR3 comprises 14 residues. The CDR3 sequence is CASAGVLSTDTQYF.

The chain uses TRBV4-1 and TRBJ2-2; TCRdb outputs TRBD2, but without DNA this stays unchecked. This CDR3 is 17 amino acids long. Germline assignment: CDR1 MGHRA and CDR2 YSYEKL. CDR3: CASSQEGLAGGLGELFF.

The chain combines TRBV24-1 with TRBJ2-5; TCRdb selects TRBD2, and the lack of DNA leaves this call unchecked. The CDR3 extends over 15 amino acids. Germline V CDR1 and CDR2: KGHDR, SFDVKD. The CDR3 loop reads CATSDLSSGRQTQYF.

The CDR3 here is CSVDTGTGRNYGYTF. This chain joins TRBV29-1 and TRBJ1-2; TCRdb names TRBD1, which stays unverified in the absence of DNA. Germline V gives CDR1 SQVTM, CDR2 ANQGSEA. This CDR3 contains 15 residues.

The V gene is TRBV5-5, the J gene TRBJ2-1; the D call of TRBD1 rests on TCRdb alone, since no DNA is present to check it. The germline CDR1 and CDR2 sequences are SGHKS and YYEKEE (reference sequence). This CDR3 has 17 amino acids. The CDR3 spells CASSLAVGDSLYNEQFF.

The genes are TRBV2 and TRBJ2-5; checking the TCRdb D call of TRBD2 is not possible without DNA. Per the germline V gene, CDR1 is SNHLY and CDR2 is FYNNEI. The CDR3 is 16 residues long. This CDR3 reads CASSYPTLASGETQYF.

V usage is TRBV29-1 and J usage is TRBJ1-1; TCRdb picks TRBD1, but there is no DNA to check that call. Germline V gene sequence: CDR1 SQVTM, CDR2 ANQGSEA. The CDR3 spans 12 residues. CDR3 amino acids: CSVRPEGVEAFF.

The rearrangement joins TRBV20-1 to TRBJ1-1; TCRdb gives TRBD1 as the D gene, but with no DNA this cannot be confirmed. Looked up from germline, CDR1 is DFQATT and CDR2 is SNEGSKA (reference sequence). The CDR3 is made up of 14 amino acids. The CDR3 loop is CSARSSDRYTEAFF.

The chain is built from TRBV3-1 and TRBJ2-1; checking the TCRdb D call of TRBD2 is not possible without DNA. CDR1 is LGHDT, CDR2 YNNKEL, per germline (reference sequence). The CDR3 totals 19 residues. The CDR3 sequence: CASSQVFLEVSGFLGEQFF.

The chain links TRBV20-1 to TRBJ2-3. Germline values: CDR1 DFQATT, CDR2 SNEGSKA (reference sequence). The CDR3 is 14 residues long. The CDR3 here is CSARDQVVGDTQYF.

V is TRBV28 and J is TRBJ2-6. The CDR3 length is 17 residues. CDR1 MDHEN and CDR2 SYDVKM come from the germline V gene. The CDR3 here is CASSDLFSLSGANVLTF.

The V gene is TRBV11-2, the J gene TRBJ2-6; the TCRdb call, TRBD1, lacks DNA for checking. This CDR3 spans 16 amino acids. Germline V CDR1 and CDR2: SGHAT, FQNNGV. The CDR3 region is CASSLTPTIGANVLTF.

The chain recombines TRBV7-8 with TRBJ2-5; TCRdb picks TRBD1, but there is no DNA to check that call. CDR3 length: 14 residues. The V gene's germline CDR1 is SGHVS and CDR2 FQNEAQ. This CDR3 reads CASSLGPGRETQYF.

The chain joins TRBV7-6 to TRBJ1-6. Germline V gene sequence: CDR1 SGHVS, CDR2 FNYEAQ. CDR3 size: 14 residues. CDR3 amino acids: CASSLAPENSPLHF.

V usage is TRBV7-9 and J usage is TRBJ2-7; the D call of TRBD2 rests on TCRdb alone, since no DNA is present to check it. The CDR3 loop spans 15 amino acids. The V gene's germline CDR1 is SEHNR and CDR2 FQNEAQ (reference sequence). CDR3 protein: CASSLASGRNYEQYF.

J is TRBJ1-1 and V is TRBV11-2; TCRdb's D call of TRBD1 is untestable without DNA. This CDR3 has 17 residues. The germline CDR1 and CDR2 sequences are SGHAT and FQNNGV. The CDR3 loop is CASSSETGGTMNTEAFF.

The rearrangement links TRBV27 to TRBJ2-7; the D call of TRBD2 rests on TCRdb alone, since no DNA is present to check it. This CDR3 is 12 amino acids long. Germline CDR1 reads MNHEY; CDR2 reads SMNVEV (reference sequence). The CDR3 loop reads CASRLDVHEQYF.